The 29 T cell receptor beta chains below were found in one sample sequenced in a study of CD8+CD57+ T cells in acquired aplastic anemia. TCR beta VDJ and CDR3 profiling used genomic DNA as template. TCRdb re-called the reads through MiXCR, storing one row per CDR3 protein. This table has some 130,000 distinct CDR3 sequences, 48% appearing once. The sample consisted of sorted CD4+, CD8+, or CD8+CD57+ T cells (not recorded which) from PBMCs. These receptors came from a human donor in good health, serving as a control.

V usage is TRBV11-2 and J usage is TRBJ1-6, with a weak D call TRBD1 (6 bases). This CDR3 region has 15 residues. From germline, CDR1 is SGHAT and CDR2 FQNNGV. Trimming stripped 7 bases from V and 6 bases from J, with 16 bases between. The CDR3: CASMARGGGNSPLHF. The CDR3 coding sequence is TGTGCCAGCATGGCTCGGGGGGGCGGTAATTCACCCCTCCACTTT.

About this clonotype itself: This could be a read error, since a much larger clone is one nucleotide away. The rearrangement links TRBV27 to TRBJ1-5; D ambiguous. V lost 4 bases and J lost 0, with 7 bases in between. CDR3 length: 14 residues. Per the germline V gene, CDR1 is MNHEY and CDR2 is SMNVEV (reference sequence). This CDR3 reads CASSYECSNQPQHF. CDR3 DNA: TGTGCCAGCAGTTACGAGTGTAGCAATCAGCCCCAGCATTTT.

CDR3 sequence: CSAAVAGGGTDTQYF. CDR3 nucleotide sequence: TGCAGTGCTGCCGTAGCGGGGGGAGGCACAGATACGCAGTATTTT. The rearrangement links TRBV20-1 to TRBJ2-3, with 10 positions matching TRBD2. The ends lost 5 bases at V and 1 base at J; junction bases unmatched: 6. Germline-derived CDR1 and CDR2 are DFQATT and SNEGSKA (reference sequence). This CDR3 comprises 15 residues.

The CDR3 is CASSLAGGSSGANVLTF. The CDR3 DNA reads as TGTGCCAGCAGCTTAGCGGGGGGGAGCTCTGGGGCCAACGTCCTGACTTTC. V gene TRBV7-2 combines with J gene TRBJ2-6, with 7 bases lining up with TRBD2. The CDR3 spans 17 residues. Germline loops: CDR1 SGHTA, CDR2 FQGNSA. The V and J ends lost 0 bases and 0 bases, in that order; junction bases with no gene match: 2.

This chain uses TRBV7-8 with TRBJ2-3; 12 bases line up with TRBD2. The germline CDR1 and CDR2 sequences are SGHVS and FQNEAQ. The CDR3 loop spans 16 amino acids. V was pared by 3 bases and J by 6 bases, with 7 bases of the junction left unmatched. CDR3 loop: CASSFLLAGGLDTQYF. In nucleotides, the CDR3 is TGTGCCAGCAGCTTCCTGCTAGCGGGGGGGTTGGATACGCAGTATTTT. Together with reference TRBV7-8 and TRBJ2-3, the CDR3 gives the full variable domain: GAGVSQSPRYKVAKRGQDVALRCDPISGHVSLFWYQQALGQGPEFLTYFQNEAQLDKSGLPSDRFFAERPEGSVSTLKIQRTQQEDSAVYLCASSFLLAGGLDTQYFGPGTRLTVL.

This clonotype was detected ten times or more. The V and J genes are TRBV5-1 and TRBJ2-7, with TRBD2 matching 7 bases. Per germline, CDR1 SGHRS and CDR2 YFSETQ. J was trimmed by 3 bases and V by 0 bases; bases with no gene match: 3. The CDR3 is 14 amino acids. CDR3 sequence: CASSLGSGNYEQYF. The CDR3 DNA reads TGCGCCAGCAGCTTGGGGAGCGGGAACTACGAGCAGTACTTC.

Many counts were recorded for this clonotype. As DNA, the CDR3 is TGCAGTGCTCTGACTAGCTGGGGGGGGAGCGGAGAGACCCAGTACTTC. Residues: CSALTSWGGSGETQYF. This chain joins TRBV20-1 and TRBJ2-5, with TRBD2 matching over 7 bases. V dropped 5 bases and J dropped 4; count of bases not matched to a gene: 16. The CDR3 has 16 amino acids. The germline V gene encodes CDR1 DFQATT and CDR2 SNEGSKA (reference sequence).

V and J are TRBV20-1 and TRBJ1-6, with 8 positions matching TRBD1. Germline assignment: CDR1 DFQATT and CDR2 SNEGSKA (reference sequence). This CDR3 is 14 amino acids long. The V gene end was trimmed by 4 bases and the J gene end by 8 bases; junction bases not matched to a gene: 7. CDR3 sequence reads: CSATTDRVDSPLHF. CDR3 bases: TGCAGTGCTACAACGGACAGGGTTGATTCACCCCTCCACTTT.

The chain joins TRBV6-2 or TRBV6-3 to TRBJ2-4; tentative D call: TRBD2 (6 bases). This CDR3 spans 15 amino acids. CDR1 and CDR2 from the germline V gene are MNHEY and SVGEGT. V gave up 6 bases and J gave up 3 bases, with 15 bases separating them. Here the CDR3 DNA reads TGTGCCAGCAGGTATAGGGACTGGGTCAAAAACATTCAGTACTTC. It specifies CASRYRDWVKNIQYF.

In this sample, this clonotype turned up many times. The chain links TRBV19 to TRBJ1-5; perhaps TRBD1 as D (5 bases). Between the trimmed V and J ends, which lost 5 bases and 3 bases, there was a span of 17 bases. The CDR3 is 16 residues long. Germline assignment: CDR1 LNHDA and CDR2 SQIVND (reference sequence). CDR3 region: CASSPHQGISNQPQHF. The CDR3 nucleotides read TGTGCCAGTAGTCCCCACCAGGGCATTTCCAATCAGCCCCAGCATTTT.

This chain joins TRBV12-3 or TRBV12-4 and TRBJ2-6; 8 nucleotides line up with TRBD1. The CDR3 runs 18 residues. V was clipped by 2 bases and J by 0 bases; unmatched bases: 6. CDR3 DNA sequence: TGTGCCAGCAGTTTACTCGGGACAGGCCTCTCTGGGGCCAACGTCCTGACTTTC. This sequence encodes CASSLLGTGLSGANVLTF.

This clonotype was observed a few times. The rearrangement joins TRBV11-2 to TRBJ2-4; 9 bases align to TRBD2. The V and J ends lost 1 base and 7 bases, in that order; junction bases with no gene match: 14. The CDR3 has 18 residues. Per germline, CDR1 SGHAT and CDR2 FQNNGV. CDR3 nucleotides: TGTGCCAGCAGCTTAGTAGGATGGGGCGGGGGGGCCGATAACATTCAGTACTTC. Translation: CASSLVGWGGGADNIQYF.

The rearrangement links TRBV20-1 to TRBJ1-1; possible D gene TRBD1, 5 bases. Germline V gene data show CDR1 as DFQATT and CDR2 as SNEGSKA (reference sequence). The CDR3 has 12 residues. Trimming removed 5 bases at V and 1 base at J, with 8 bases between. The CDR3 loop reads CSAFTGNTEAFF. CDR3 coding DNA: TGCAGTGCTTTTACAGGGAACACTGAAGCTTTCTTT.

J is TRBJ1-2 and V is TRBV29-1, with 7 nucleotides matching TRBD1. Germline values: CDR1 SQVTM, CDR2 ANQGSEA. The V segment lost 1 base and the J segment 8 bases; nucleotides outside the gene matches: 7. CDR3 length equals 13 residues. CDR3 DNA: TGCAGCGTTGAAGGCAGGGACAGCCGCGGCTACACCTTC. Protein product: CSVEGRDSRGYTF.

The rearrangement links TRBV2 to TRBJ2-7; D might be TRBD1 (6 bases). V was trimmed by 11 bases and J by 3 bases, leaving 17 bases between them. Germline CDR1 is SNHLY and CDR2 is FYNNEI. This CDR3 has 13 amino acids. The CDR3 DNA follows: TGTGCCTCCTCCTCCGGGACAAACTACGAGCAGTACTTC. Encoded protein: CASSSGTNYEQYF.

This clonotype was observed many times. V usage is TRBV7-2 and J usage is TRBJ2-1, with D possibly called TRBD1 or TRBD2 (5 bases each). Between the trimmed V and J ends, which lost 4 bases and 5 bases, there was a span of 15 bases. From germline, CDR1 is SGHTA and CDR2 FQGNSA. The CDR3 has 15 amino acids. The DNA for the CDR3 is TGTGCCAGCAGCTGGTCCGGGGCAATAAACAATGAGCAGTTCTTC. Translating it yields CASSWSGAINNEQFF.

This clonotype was observed a single time. J is TRBJ2-3 and V is TRBV19; the D is unclear. This CDR3 contains 15 residues. Looked up from germline, CDR1 is LNHDA and CDR2 is SQIVND (reference sequence). Trimming shortened V by 1 base and J by 1 base, and 9 bases separated the two germline ends. The CDR3 DNA is TGTGCCAGTAGTATAGGGGGTCCACGCACAGATACGCAGTATTTT. This encodes CASSIGGPRTDTQYF.

CDR3 in DNA: TGTGCCAGCAGCTTAGTGGGGGCGGGCGAGACCCAGTACTTC. This translates into CASSLVGAGETQYF. The gene calls are TRBV7-3 and TRBJ2-5, with D tentatively TRBD1 (6 bases). CDR3 length equals 14 residues. Trimming stripped 2 bases from V and 5 bases from J, with 12 bases between. Per the germline V gene, CDR1 is SGHTA and CDR2 is FQGTGA.

The chain combines TRBV4-3 with TRBJ2-7, with D unclear. V was trimmed by 3 bases and J by 6 bases, leaving 12 bases between them. Looked up from germline, CDR1 is LGHNA and CDR2 is YSLEER. CDR3 length: 13 residues. CDR3 sequence: CASSQDIRGEQYF. CDR3 DNA: TGCGCCAGCAGCCAGGATATACGTGGCGAGCAGTACTTC.

This clonotype came up many times. V is TRBV6-1 and J is TRBJ1-1; D is unclear. CDR1 and CDR2 from the germline V gene are MNHNS and SASEGT. The CDR3 spans 11 residues. V was clipped by 7 bases and J by 4 bases, with 7 bases between them. CDR3 protein: CASTKSTEAFF. The CDR3 nucleotides are TGTGCCAGCACTAAATCCACTGAAGCTTTCTTT.

V is TRBV11-2 and J is TRBJ2-1; 13 bases agree with TRBD2. The germline V gene encodes CDR1 SGHAT and CDR2 FQNNGV. Trimming cost V 5 bases and J 7 bases; bases outside gene matches: 5. This CDR3 has 15 amino acids. CDR3 nucleotides: TGTGCCAGCAGCCTAGGACTAGCGGGAGCAAATGAGCAGTTCTTC. Protein sequence: CASSLGLAGANEQFF.

The chain combines TRBV29-1 with TRBJ2-7; 9 positions agree with TRBD1. From germline, CDR1 is SQVTM and CDR2 ANQGSEA. V lost 4 bases to trimming and J lost 6 bases; unmatched junction nucleotides: 7. The CDR3 spans 13 residues. The CDR3 region is CSVGGTGFSEQYF. Here the CDR3 DNA reads TGCAGCGTTGGGGGGACAGGGTTCTCCGAGCAGTACTTC.

The gene calls are TRBV5-1 and TRBJ1-1, with D possibly TRBD1 on 6 matching bases. Germline CDR1 SGHRS, CDR2 YFSETQ. The CDR3 is 14 residues long. The germline V and J ends were trimmed by 2 bases and 3 bases, with 11 bases remaining between them. The CDR3 region is CASSFRDKHTEAFF. CDR3 nucleotide sequence: TGCGCCAGCAGCTTTCGGGACAAACACACTGAAGCTTTCTTT. Complete variable domain (other parts from reference TRBV5-1 and TRBJ1-1): KAGVTQTPRYLIKTRGQQVTLSCSPISGHRSVSWYQQTPGQGLQFLFEYFSETQRNKGNFPGRFSGRQFSNSRSEMNVSTLELGDSALYLCASSFRDKHTEAFFGQGTRLTVV.

There are many counts of this clonotype. This chain joins TRBV7-2 and TRBJ2-2, with D maybe TRBD2 (7 bases). Germline CDR1 is SGHTA and CDR2 is FQGNSA. V lost 5 bases and J 6 bases, leaving 19 bases between the germline ends. The CDR3 length is 16 residues. CDR3: CASSQNGGGGSGELFF. For the CDR3, the DNA is TGTGCCAGCAGCCAAAACGGAGGGGGGGGCTCCGGGGAGCTGTTTTTT.

V gene TRBV3-1 combines with J gene TRBJ2-3; 7 nucleotides line up with TRBD2. This CDR3 has 15 amino acids. V was clipped by 3 bases and J by 6 bases; unmatched bases: 9. Germline V lookup: CDR1 LGHDT, CDR2 YNNKEL (reference sequence). The CDR3 DNA sequence: TGTGCCAGCAGCCAGCGGGGGACTCTCGGGGATACGCAGTATTTT. Translation gives CASSQRGTLGDTQYF.

The table lists this clonotype with many counts. This chain joins TRBV19 and TRBJ1-3; 8 bases agree with TRBD1. From germline, CDR1 is LNHDA and CDR2 SQIVND (reference sequence). The CDR3 extends over 18 amino acids. V was clipped by 3 bases and J by 0 bases; unmatched bases: 10. This CDR3 is CASSIFAGQGDSGNTIYF. The CDR3 DNA reads TGTGCCAGTAGTATTTTCGCCGGACAGGGAGACTCTGGAAACACCATATATTTT.

This clonotype was detected many times. The V gene is TRBV9, the J gene TRBJ2-5; 13 positions agree with TRBD2. J was trimmed by 2 bases and V by 0 bases; bases with no gene match: 4. Per the germline V gene, CDR1 is SGDLS and CDR2 is YYNGEE. The CDR3 runs to 17 residues. The CDR3 sequence: CASSVVPTSGGQETQYF. DNA of the CDR3: TGTGCCAGCAGCGTAGTCCCGACTAGCGGGGGGCAAGAGACCCAGTACTTC.

The chain joins TRBV4-2 to TRBJ2-5, with TRBD1 identical over 8 bases. The DNA matches TRBJ2-7 better at its end, which makes the J call doubtful. This CDR3 contains 16 residues. The V gene's germline CDR1 is LGHNA and CDR2 YNFKEQ. The CDR3 region is CASSQDDGQGSNEQYF. CDR3 coding DNA: TGTGCCAGCAGCCAAGATGACGGACAGGGATCCAACGAGCAGTACTTC.

This clonotype has just a few counts. The V gene is TRBV2, the J gene TRBJ2-7; 9 nucleotides agree with TRBD1. Germline lookup yields CDR1 SNHLY and CDR2 FYNNEI. The CDR3 is 13 residues long. J gave up 4 bases and V 6 bases, and 4 bases lay outside the gene matches. The DNA of the CDR3 is TGTGCCAGCAGGGGGACAGGGTATTACGAGCAGTACTTC. Translated, it gives CASRGTGYYEQYF.